The TCR beta chain under discussion was sequenced for a study of control samples from healthy donors and cancer patients. The table came from immunoSEQ multiplex PCR; TCRdb's copy has only in-frame clones and leaves some out. The table records 100,000 to 110,000 clones, roughly 84% of them present only once. V lost 2 bases, J lost 2 bases, and 9 bases lay in between. CDR1 and CDR2 from the germline V gene are MNHEY and SVGEGT. CDR3 length equals 14 residues. This TCR was recovered from a woman aged 45-65 years in good health. This chain uses TRBV6-2 or TRBV6-3 with TRBJ1-2; D is undetermined. Sequenced sample: blood. The CDR3 reads CASSYPIDNYGYTF. In nucleotides, the CDR3 is TGTGCCAGCAGTTACCCGATTGACAACTATGGCTACACCTTC.